These 30 T cell receptor beta chains came from one sample sequenced in a study of blood T cell repertoires in COVID-19. Sequenced by immunoSEQ multiplex PCR; TCRdb stores in-frame clones only, minus some. The sample includes approximately 82,000 clones, 85% to 90% of them seen just once. The sequenced sample was peripheral blood. The receptors stem from a man in his 70s with active or convalescent COVID-19.

In its sample, this clone was seen once. This sequence joins TRBV5-6 and TRBJ2-1; 7 bases match TRBD2. This CDR3 is built from 16 residues. The V and J ends lost 1 base and 3 bases, in that order; junction bases with no gene match: 7. Germline assignment: CDR1 SGHDT and CDR2 YYEEEE. This CDR3 is CASSLFLAGDYNEQFF. The CDR3 DNA is TGTGCCAGCAGCTTGTTCCTCGCGGGGGACTACAATGAGCAGTTCTTC.

The chain recombines TRBV5-4 with TRBJ2-7; 8 bases fit TRBD2. This CDR3 has 15 residues. The V segment lost 0 bases and the J segment 3 bases; nucleotides outside the gene matches: 5. From germline, CDR1 is SGHNT and CDR2 YYREEE (reference sequence). The CDR3, as DNA: TGTGCCAGCAGCTTGGAGTCGGGGGGGTTCTACGAGCAGTACTTC. Translating it yields CASSLESGGFYEQYF.

This sequence joins TRBV7-2 and TRBJ1-1; tentative D call: TRBD1 (6 bases). Trimming took off 2 bases at V and 3 bases at J, with 10 bases between the two ends. The V gene's germline CDR1 is SGHTA and CDR2 FQGNSA. CDR3 length: 14 amino acids. The CDR3 loop reads CASSLSPGDTEAFF. The DNA of the CDR3 is TGTGCCAGCAGCTTATCCCCAGGGGACACTGAAGCTTTCTTT. The full variable domain, completed using reference TRBV7-2 and TRBJ1-1, is GAGVSQSPSNKVTEKGKDVELRCDPISGHTALYWYRQSLGQGLEFLIYFQGNSAPDKSGLPSDRFSAERTGGSVSTLTIQRTQQEDSAVYLCASSLSPGDTEAFFGQGTRLTVV.

This clone was recorded only once. The CDR3 protein is CASSAGQTPNEKLFF. The CDR3 bases are TGTGCCAGTAGTGCCGGACAGACTCCTAATGAAAAACTGTTTTTT. The chain carries TRBV19 and TRBJ1-4, with D possibly TRBD1 on 6 matching bases. Germline assignment: CDR1 LNHDA and CDR2 SQIVND (reference sequence). The V and J ends lost 5 bases and 3 bases respectively, with 13 bases between them. The CDR3 loop spans 15 amino acids.

The V gene is TRBV7-9, the J gene TRBJ2-7, with 7 nucleotides matching TRBD2. Losses at the gene ends were 2 bases for V and 7 bases for J; bases not matched to a gene: 14. The CDR3 has 16 residues. Per the germline V gene, CDR1 is SEHNR and CDR2 is FQNEAQ (reference sequence). The CDR3 DNA sequence: TGTGCCAGCAGCTTAATGGGTGTGGGAGGGCCCCGGGAGCAGTACTTC. Its translation: CASSLMGVGGPREQYF.

The genes are TRBV7-2 and TRBJ1-2, with D perhaps matching TRBD1 (6 bases). Germline values: CDR1 SGHTA, CDR2 FQGNSA. Deletions cut 4 bases from V and 8 bases from J, with 17 bases between. The CDR3 covers 14 residues. The CDR3 DNA follows: TGTGCCAGCAGCTCCTCCGACAGGTTACGAGGCTACACCTTC. It encodes CASSSSDRLRGYTF.

The rearrangement joins TRBV27 to TRBJ1-2, with a weak D call TRBD1 (6 bases). The CDR3 length is 13 residues. The germline V gene encodes CDR1 MNHEY and CDR2 SMNVEV (reference sequence). V was shortened by 4 bases and J by 4 bases, with 10 bases between the two germline ends. The CDR3 is CASSSDRTYGYTF. The CDR3, as DNA: TGTGCCAGCAGTTCCGACAGGACCTATGGCTACACCTTC.

Only a few counts were recorded for this clone. The J gene is TRBJ2-7, the V gene TRBV6-2 or TRBV6-3, with D possibly TRBD2 on 6 matching bases. V was clipped by 0 bases and J by 5 bases, with 11 bases between them. Germline assignment: CDR1 MNHEY and CDR2 SVGEGT. This CDR3 has 14 residues. CDR3 DNA sequence: TGTGCCAGCAGTTACTCGCGGGGACGGGACGAGCAGTACTTC. Translated, it gives CASSYSRGRDEQYF.

J is TRBJ2-3 and V is TRBV27; 10 nucleotides align to TRBD2. Germline lookup yields CDR1 MNHEY and CDR2 SMNVEV (reference sequence). CDR3 length: 15 residues. Germline trimming cut 7 bases from V and 2 bases from J; bases unmatched to any gene: 6. The CDR3 DNA reads as TGTGCCAGCATCGGGACTAGCGCGAACACAGATACGCAGTATTTT. Translation: CASIGTSANTDTQYF.

CDR3 sequence reads: CASSLGQSTDTQYF. CDR3 in DNA: TGTGCCAGCAGCTTAGGACAAAGCACAGATACGCAGTATTTT. This chain uses TRBV11-3 with TRBJ2-3, with unresolved D. Germline loops: CDR1 SGHNT, CDR2 YENEEA. The CDR3 is 14 amino acids. Trimming shortened V by 1 base and J by 0 bases, and 5 bases separated the two germline ends.

The CDR3 sequence is CASSARRWDEKLFF. DNA for the CDR3: TGTGCCAGTAGTGCCCGCAGGTGGGATGAAAAACTGTTTTTT. This rearrangement joins TRBV19 to TRBJ1-4; D gene ambiguous. The CDR3 extends over 14 amino acids. Germline loops: CDR1 LNHDA, CDR2 SQIVND (reference sequence). V was trimmed by 5 bases and J by 6 bases, leaving 13 bases between them.

The V gene is TRBV5-1, the J gene TRBJ1-4; 9 bases fit TRBD1. J lost 0 bases, V lost 3 bases, and 12 bases had no gene match. Germline V gene lookup returns CDR1 SGHRS and CDR2 YFSETQ. CDR3 length equals 19 residues. CDR3 sequence reads: CASSWGIQGAFATNEKLFF. CDR3 nucleotide sequence: TGCGCCAGCAGCTGGGGCATACAGGGGGCGTTTGCAACTAATGAAAAACTGTTTTTT.

This clone was recorded only once. This chain uses TRBV30 with TRBJ2-1; 16 bases line up with TRBD2. The V gene's germline CDR1 is GTSNPN and CDR2 SVGIG (reference sequence). The CDR3 loop spans 16 amino acids. V was pared by 1 base and J by 7 bases, with 4 bases of the junction left unmatched. The CDR3 DNA is TGTGCCTGGAGTGACCCGGGACTAGCGGGAGGGAATGAGCAGTTCTTC. Protein sequence: CAWSDPGLAGGNEQFF.

This chain links TRBV5-1 with TRBJ2-5; TRBD2 matches at 12 bases. Germline V gene sequence: CDR1 SGHRS, CDR2 YFSETQ. The CDR3 covers 15 residues. Trimming took 3 bases from V and 4 from J; bases not matched to a gene: 4. The CDR3 bases are TGCGCCAGCAGCTCCACGGGACTAGCGGGAGAGACCCAGTACTTC. Its translation: CASSSTGLAGETQYF.

This rearrangement joins TRBV5-1 to TRBJ2-6; D perhaps matches TRBD1 (5 bases). The germline V and J ends were trimmed by 7 bases and 3 bases, with 17 bases remaining between them. The CDR3 covers 16 residues. The germline CDR1 and CDR2 sequences are SGHRS and YFSETQ. The CDR3 DNA is TGCGCCAGCCGCCAGGGCTCTGCGTTTGGGGCCAACGTCCTGACTTTC. This sequence encodes CASRQGSAFGANVLTF.

Here the CDR3 reads CASSHQGGDQPQHF. The CDR3 region has the DNA TGTGCCAGCAGCCACCAGGGGGGAGATCAGCCCCAGCATTTT. V and J are TRBV6-2 or TRBV6-3 and TRBJ1-5; 7 nucleotides agree with TRBD1. The CDR3 consists of 14 residues. V was pared by 6 bases and J by 5 bases, with 7 bases of the junction left unmatched. Germline CDR1 reads MNHEY; CDR2 reads SVGEGT.

The V gene is TRBV11-2, the J gene TRBJ2-1; D not certain. Between the trimmed V and J ends, which lost 4 bases and 7 bases, there was a span of 20 bases. Germline assignment: CDR1 SGHAT and CDR2 FQNNGV. The CDR3 totals 16 residues. This CDR3 reads CASSSPRVAILNEQFF. The CDR3 DNA reads TGTGCCAGCAGCTCCCCCCGGGTAGCAATACTGAATGAGCAGTTCTTC.

V is TRBV28 and J is TRBJ2-7; tentatively, D is TRBD2 (5 bases). This CDR3 contains 17 residues. V was cut by 7 bases and J by 0 bases, with 22 bases left in between. CDR1 MDHEN and CDR2 SYDVKM come from the germline V gene. The CDR3 DNA sequence: TGTGCCAGCATTGGGCCAAGGCCTTTGGACTCCTCCTACGAGCAGTACTTC. Amino acids: CASIGPRPLDSSYEQYF.

The chain is built from TRBV24-1 and TRBJ2-1; 9 bases agree with TRBD1. This CDR3 has 16 residues. V trimming: 3 bases; J trimming: 8 bases; junction bases outside the gene matches: 10. The germline V gene encodes CDR1 KGHDR and CDR2 SFDVKD. This chain's CDR3 is CATSDKPGQGRDEQFF. The CDR3 DNA reads as TGTGCCACCAGTGATAAACCGGGACAGGGTCGGGATGAGCAGTTCTTC.

This rearrangement joins TRBV7-9 to TRBJ2-1; the match to TRBD2 covers 8 bases. The CDR3 has 15 residues. J was trimmed by 2 bases and V by 4 bases; bases with no gene match: 4. Germline V gene data show CDR1 as SEHNR and CDR2 as FQNEAQ (reference sequence). The CDR3 here is CASSSVLAAYNEQFF. The CDR3 DNA sequence: TGTGCCAGCAGCTCGGTACTAGCGGCCTACAATGAGCAGTTCTTC.

This chain links TRBV19 with TRBJ1-1; D remains ambiguous. The CDR3 sequence is 13 residues long. The V gene lost 3 bases and the J gene lost 1 base, with 6 bases spanning the gap. Germline assignment: CDR1 LNHDA and CDR2 SQIVND (reference sequence). CDR3 sequence reads: CASSIQANTEAFF. The CDR3, as DNA: TGTGCCAGTAGTATCCAAGCGAACACTGAAGCTTTCTTT.

The table lists this clone with a few counts. The rearrangement uses TRBV10-3 and TRBJ2-6, with D perhaps matching TRBD1 (5 bases). V dropped 2 bases and J dropped 1 base, with 15 bases sitting between them. The length of the CDR3 is 18 residues. Germline CDR1 reads ENHRY; CDR2 reads SYGVKD. The CDR3 bases are TGTGCCATCAGTGAGGCAGGGCCAAAGTCTTCTGGGGCCAACGTCCTGACTTTC. It specifies CAISEAGPKSSGANVLTF.

J is TRBJ2-1 and V is TRBV12-5; 7 bases align to TRBD1. V lost 6 bases and J lost 0; bases outside the gene matches: 5. Germline CDR1 is LGHNT and CDR2 is FRNRAP. The CDR3 has 15 amino acids. As DNA, the CDR3 is TGTGCTAGTGGGACAGGGTTAGGCTCCTACAATGAGCAGTTCTTC. Encoded protein: CASGTGLGSYNEQFF.

This clone was picked up a small number of times. The chain uses TRBV18 and TRBJ1-1, with TRBD1 identical over 8 bases. Trimming removed 2 bases from V and 4 bases from J; junction bases left unmatched: 6. Germline V CDR1 and CDR2: KGHSH, LQKENI. The CDR3 extends over 15 amino acids. The chain's CDR3 is CASSPIGQGGTEAFF. In DNA, the CDR3 is TGTGCCAGCTCACCAATCGGACAGGGTGGCACTGAAGCTTTCTTT.

In DNA, the CDR3 is TGTGCCACCAGCGTCTTTGGCGGATGGAGGGGGCAAGGCTACACCTTC. Translated: CATSVFGGWRGQGYTF. The V and J genes are TRBV15 and TRBJ1-2; 7 nucleotides match TRBD1. Germline CDR1 and CDR2: LNHNV and YYDKDF (reference sequence). V was pared by 5 bases and J by 8 bases, with 17 bases of the junction left unmatched. The CDR3 covers 16 residues.

V gene TRBV7-9 combines with J gene TRBJ2-7, with TRBD1 as a possible D gene (6 bases). Germline-derived CDR1 and CDR2 are SEHNR and FQNEAQ (reference sequence). The V gene lost 5 bases and the J gene lost 2 bases, with 16 bases spanning the gap. The CDR3 totals 15 residues. For the CDR3, the DNA is TGTGCCAGCAGCCATTGGACAGATAAGCCCTACGAGCAGTACTTC. Protein product: CASSHWTDKPYEQYF.

This clone was seen more than once but under ten times. The chain carries TRBV19 and TRBJ2-3, with D possibly matching TRBD1 (5 bases). V dropped 7 bases and J dropped 8 bases, with 19 bases sitting between them. Looked up from germline, CDR1 is LNHDA and CDR2 is SQIVND (reference sequence). The CDR3 sequence is 14 residues long. Written as DNA, the CDR3 is TGTGCCAGTACGGGCGGACAAAGGCAGGGTACGCAGTATTTT. Translating gives CASTGGQRQGTQYF.

This rearrangement joins TRBV19 to TRBJ2-5; 8 bases map to TRBD2. With 6 bases clipped from V and 4 bases from J, the junction kept 10 bases outside the gene matches. The CDR3 runs to 15 residues. Germline V lookup: CDR1 LNHDA, CDR2 SQIVND (reference sequence). CDR3: CASRQTSVSTETQYF. In nucleotides, the CDR3 is TGTGCCAGTAGACAGACTAGCGTATCCACAGAGACCCAGTACTTC.

The CDR3 loop is CASSLGSGEKLFF. The CDR3 DNA reads as TGTGCCAGCAGCTTAGGGTCAGGTGAAAAACTGTTTTTT. The chain joins TRBV7-9 to TRBJ1-4; D is uncertain. Germline V CDR1 and CDR2: SEHNR, FQNEAQ (reference sequence). The germline V and J ends were trimmed by 1 base and 7 bases, with 7 bases remaining between them. The CDR3 is 13 residues long.

The chain has TRBV5-1 and TRBJ1-1; 9 bases are a match to TRBD1. Germline V gene data show CDR1 as SGHRS and CDR2 as YFSETQ. V trimming: 1 base; J trimming: 2 bases; junction bases outside the gene matches: 6. The CDR3 totals 16 residues. The CDR3 DNA reads TGCGCCAGCAGCTTGTGGGGACAGGGAGGAAACACTGAAGCTTTCTTT. This sequence encodes CASSLWGQGGNTEAFF.